One and the same sample provided the 30 T cell receptor beta chains below, sequenced in a study of blood T cell repertoires in COVID-19. TCRdb keeps only in-frame clones here, not all; method: immunoSEQ multiplex PCR. This table has 5,700 or so clones, roughly 85% appearing once. The specimen sequenced was peripheral blood. The receptors here all came from a human donor with active COVID-19. The donor label of this sample is uncertain.

This clone was counted a few times. The genes are TRBV20-1 and TRBJ2-2; 10 nucleotides agree with TRBD2. Germline V CDR1 and CDR2: DFQATT, SNEGSKA (reference sequence). Trimming removed 3 bases from V and 4 bases from J; junction bases left unmatched: 5. The CDR3 is 15 residues long. This CDR3 reads CSASKGTSATGELFF. As DNA, the CDR3 is TGCAGTGCTAGTAAAGGGACTAGCGCCACCGGGGAGCTGTTTTTT.

This rearrangement joins TRBV10-3 to TRBJ1-5; no definite D call. The germline gives CDR1 ENHRY, CDR2 SYGVKD. V was trimmed by 3 bases and J by 1 base, leaving 10 bases between them. This CDR3 contains 15 residues. The CDR3 DNA follows: TGTGCCATCAGTGAATTTGGAGTCAGCAATCAGCCCCAGCATTTT. As protein: CAISEFGVSNQPQHF.

CDR3 bases: TGTGCCAGCAGCTCCGGGGGGTCCCACGTTACAGATACGCAGTATTTT. This encodes CASSSGGSHVTDTQYF. This chain uses TRBV11-2 with TRBJ2-3; 7 bases fit TRBD2. The junction had 10 bases not matched to a gene; V was cut back by 4 bases and J by 3 bases. CDR1 and CDR2 from the germline V gene are SGHAT and FQNNGV. The length of the CDR3 is 16 residues.

The rearrangement uses TRBV4-1 and TRBJ2-1; 10 nucleotides line up with TRBD2. J was trimmed by 0 bases and V by 3 bases; bases with no gene match: 2. The V gene's germline CDR1 is MGHRA and CDR2 YSYEKL. The CDR3 sequence is 16 residues long. CDR3 residues: CASSHTSGNSYNEQFF. The CDR3 DNA is TGCGCCAGCAGCCACACTAGCGGGAACTCCTACAATGAGCAGTTCTTC.

This sequence joins TRBV7-9 and TRBJ1-1; D might be TRBD1 (5 bases). Trimming removed 4 bases at V and 3 bases at J, with 12 bases between. Germline CDR1 is SEHNR and CDR2 is FQNEAQ (reference sequence). The CDR3 is made up of 14 amino acids. The CDR3 here is CASSSYQGYTEAFF. The CDR3 nucleotides read TGTGCCAGCAGCTCGTATCAGGGCTACACTGAAGCTTTCTTT. The full variable domain, in which reference TRBV7-9 and TRBJ1-1 provide the parts outside the CDR3, is DTGVSQNPRHKITKRGQNVTFRCDPISEHNRLYWYRQTLGQGPEFLTYFQNEAQLEKSRLLSDRFSAERPKGSFSTLEIQRTEQGDSAMYLCASSSYQGYTEAFFGQGTRLTVV.

The J gene is TRBJ2-3, the V gene TRBV7-9; 9 nucleotides agree with TRBD2. Germline CDR1 SEHNR, CDR2 FQNEAQ (reference sequence). J gave up 2 bases and V 5 bases, and 8 bases lay outside the gene matches. The CDR3 runs to 16 residues. This chain's CDR3 is CASSPGTSLYTDTQYF. The CDR3 bases are TGTGCCAGCAGCCCGGGGACTAGCCTATACACAGATACGCAGTATTTT.

The chain recombines TRBV2 with TRBJ1-2, with D maybe TRBD1 (6 bases). The CDR3 runs 15 residues. Germline CDR1 SNHLY, CDR2 FYNNEI. The germline V and J ends were trimmed by 5 bases and 5 bases, with 18 bases remaining between them. CDR3 sequence reads: CASSFPLQGRYGYTF. The CDR3 region has the DNA TGTGCCAGCAGTTTTCCCCTACAGGGTCGATATGGCTACACCTTC.

CDR3 coding DNA: TGCAGTGCTAGTCTGGCTAGCGGGGGTCCGTCGTGGTACAATGAGCAGTTCTTC. It translates to CSASLASGGPSWYNEQFF. The rearrangement links TRBV20-1 to TRBJ2-1, with TRBD2 matching over 10 bases. The V segment lost 3 bases and the J segment 4 bases; nucleotides outside the gene matches: 15. This CDR3 region has 18 residues. Looked up from germline, CDR1 is DFQATT and CDR2 is SNEGSKA (reference sequence).

This clone was counted between two and nine times. The V and J genes are TRBV6-5 and TRBJ2-3, with TRBD1 as a possible D gene (5 bases). Trimming shortened V by 8 bases and J by 1 base, and 10 bases separated the two germline ends. The CDR3 is 13 residues long. Germline-derived CDR1 and CDR2 are MNHEY and SVGAGI. The CDR3 reads CASHQGRTDTQYF. The CDR3 nucleotides are TGTGCCAGCCATCAGGGCCGCACAGATACGCAGTATTTT.

This clone was recorded only once. CDR3 DNA: TGCGCCAGCAGCCCGACAGGTGCTAGCTCTGGAAACACCATATATTTT. Translation: CASSPTGASSGNTIYF. The chain joins TRBV5-1 to TRBJ1-3; D is perhaps TRBD1 (6 bases). Germline lookup yields CDR1 SGHRS and CDR2 YFSETQ. The V gene lost 4 bases and the J gene lost 0 bases, with 14 bases spanning the gap. The CDR3 covers 16 residues. The full variable domain, rest sourced from reference TRBV5-1 and TRBJ1-3, is KAGVTQTPRYLIKTRGQQVTLSCSPISGHRSVSWYQQTPGQGLQFLFEYFSETQRNKGNFPGRFSGRQFSNSRSEMNVSTLELGDSALYLCASSPTGASSGNTIYFGEGSWLTVV.

The rearrangement joins TRBV7-9 to TRBJ2-6; D not certain. Germline CDR1 reads SEHNR; CDR2 reads FQNEAQ (reference sequence). Trimming left V 8 bases short and J 0 bases short, with 14 bases between. The CDR3 spans 16 residues. CDR3: CASLGYRVSGANVLTF. The CDR3 nucleotides are TGTGCCAGCCTGGGCTACAGAGTCTCTGGGGCCAACGTCCTGACTTTC.

This clone counts as medium-sized. The chain combines TRBV5-8 with TRBJ2-3; weak D call: TRBD2 (5 bases). The germline gives CDR1 SGHTS, CDR2 YDEGEE. The CDR3 consists of 16 residues. V was pared by 4 bases and J by 3 bases, with 18 bases between. CDR3 nucleotides: TGTGCCAGCAGCACAGAGGGTAACCTGATTACAGATACGCAGTATTTT. It encodes CASSTEGNLITDTQYF.

The CDR3 here is CASSLVISGETQYF. For the CDR3, the DNA is TGCGCCAGCAGCTTGGTGATTAGCGGGGAGACCCAGTACTTC. The genes are TRBV5-1 and TRBJ2-5; 7 bases line up with TRBD2. Trimming at V came to 0 bases and at J to 5 bases, leaving 4 bases not matched to a gene. In germline, CDR1 is SGHRS, CDR2 YFSETQ. This CDR3 region has 14 residues.

The chain employs TRBV4-2 and TRBJ2-1; TRBD2 agrees at 15 bases. J was trimmed by 0 bases and V by 3 bases; bases with no gene match: 3. Germline-derived CDR1 and CDR2 are LGHNA and YNFKEQ. This CDR3 has 18 amino acids. DNA for the CDR3: TGTGCCAGCAGCCACGGACTAGCGGGGGGGGCCTCCTACAATGAGCAGTTCTTC. Protein sequence: CASSHGLAGGASYNEQFF.

The chain recombines TRBV20-1 with TRBJ1-4, with a weak D call TRBD1 (5 bases). This CDR3 is 15 amino acids long. Germline V gives CDR1 DFQATT, CDR2 SNEGSKA (reference sequence). V was clipped by 3 bases and J by 3 bases, with 14 bases between them. Here the CDR3 DNA reads TGCAGTGCTAGTCGGGGGAATGGGGCTAATGAAAAACTGTTTTTT. Its protein product is CSASRGNGANEKLFF.

Concerning this clone: A read error may produce the germline difference seen at one junction end. This sample includes further DNA sequences coding for the same CDR3. The V gene is TRBV7-7, the J gene TRBJ2-2; tentative D call: TRBD2 (5 bases). The CDR3 is made up of 13 amino acids. In germline, CDR1 is SSHAT, CDR2 FNYEAQ (reference sequence). The CDR3 DNA reads as TGTGCTAGCAGCAGCGGTTACACCGGGGAGCTGTTTTTT. Translation: CASSSGYTGELFF.

V is TRBV4-2 and J is TRBJ1-5, with 8 bases lining up with TRBD1. With 0 bases clipped from V and 7 bases from J, the junction kept 11 bases outside the gene matches. This CDR3 has 17 amino acids. Germline lookup yields CDR1 LGHNA and CDR2 YNFKEQ. CDR3: CASSQEGEGTGGQPQHF. CDR3 in DNA: TGTGCCAGCAGCCAAGAGGGAGAGGGGACAGGAGGGCAGCCCCAGCATTTT.

This clone was seen once. The CDR3 loop reads CASSQGRVYTGELFF. The CDR3 DNA is TGTGCCAGCAGCCAAGGCAGGGTTTACACCGGGGAGCTGTTTTTT. V gene TRBV14 combines with J gene TRBJ2-2; D may be TRBD1 (5 bases). V shed 1 base and J shed 3 bases, with 9 bases lying between them. From germline, CDR1 is SGHDN and CDR2 FVKESK. The CDR3 consists of 15 residues.

The chain links TRBV28 to TRBJ2-7, with D uncertain. Germline V gene data show CDR1 as MDHEN and CDR2 as SYDVKM. There are 12 residues in the CDR3. The germline V and J ends were trimmed by 2 bases and 2 bases, with 4 bases remaining between them. CDR3 loop: CASSLQTYEQYF. In DNA form, the CDR3 reads TGTGCCAGCAGTTTACAGACCTACGAGCAGTACTTC.

The chain uses TRBV13 and TRBJ2-1; 12 bases line up with TRBD2. Germline V lookup: CDR1 PRHDT, CDR2 FYEKMQ (reference sequence). The CDR3 consists of 17 residues. V lost 5 bases, J lost 3 bases, and 8 bases stayed unmatched. This chain's CDR3 is CASSPLLAGGFYNEQFF. CDR3 DNA: TGTGCCAGCAGCCCTTTACTAGCGGGGGGTTTCTACAATGAGCAGTTCTTC.

The V gene is TRBV6-5, the J gene TRBJ1-3; TRBD1 agrees at 8 bases. V was pared by 6 bases and J by 1 base, with 2 bases of the junction left unmatched. Germline loops: CDR1 MNHEY, CDR2 SVGAGI. This CDR3 spans 14 amino acids. This CDR3 is CASSRTGSGNTIYF. The CDR3 bases are TGTGCCAGCAGCCGGACAGGGTCTGGAAACACCATATATTTT.

The gene calls are TRBV5-1 and TRBJ2-3; the match to TRBD1 covers 9 bases. The junction had 7 bases not matched to a gene; V was cut back by 7 bases and J by 4 bases. Germline V gene data show CDR1 as SGHRS and CDR2 as YFSETQ. The CDR3 contains 14 residues. The CDR3 DNA reads TGCGCCAGCTTCCGGGACAGGGTCTCAGATACGCAGTATTTT. Translated: CASFRDRVSDTQYF.

Only a few counts were recorded for this clone. The V gene is TRBV2, the J gene TRBJ2-7; D unclear. There are 10 residues in the CDR3. From germline, CDR1 is SNHLY and CDR2 FYNNEI. The CDR3 region is CASSGYAQYV. For the CDR3, the DNA is TGTGCCAGCAGTGGCTACGCGCAGTACGTC.

The chain recombines TRBV6-5 with TRBJ1-1; 7 positions agree with TRBD1. V lost 5 bases to trimming and J lost 6 bases; unmatched junction nucleotides: 9. The germline gives CDR1 MNHEY, CDR2 SVGAGI. CDR3 size: 14 residues. The CDR3 DNA reads as TGTGCCAGCAGTAGGGACAGAGTTGTACCTGAAGCTTTCTTT. It is translated as CASSRDRVVPEAFF.

This rearrangement joins TRBV10-3 to TRBJ2-7; the D gene is possibly TRBD1 (6 bases). Per germline, CDR1 ENHRY and CDR2 SYGVKD. The V end was cut by 4 bases, the J end by 6 bases, with 7 bases between. The CDR3 covers 11 residues. CDR3 nucleotide sequence: TGTGCCATCAGTGGAGGGGGCGAGCAGTACTTC. Translated: CAISGGGEQYF.

Only one count was recorded for this clone. The chain carries TRBV21-1 and TRBJ2-2; the table's D call, TRBD2, has no DNA check behind it. TRBV21-1 is labeled a pseudogene. The CDR3 consists of 20 residues. For the CDR3, the DNA is TGTGCCAGCAGCTCATGGCAGTTACTAGCGGGGGGGCCAAACGCCGGGGAGCTGTTTTTT. Amino acid sequence: CASSSWQLLAGGPNAGELFF.

The chain employs TRBV2 and TRBJ1-4; 11 positions match TRBD1. Germline lookup yields CDR1 SNHLY and CDR2 FYNNEI. CDR3 length equals 15 residues. J was trimmed by 8 bases and V by 7 bases; bases with no gene match: 9. The CDR3 here is CASNAGTGGREKLFF. In DNA, the CDR3 is TGTGCCAGCAACGCGGGGACAGGGGGACGAGAAAAACTGTTTTTT. Full variable domain (outside the CDR3, taken from reference TRBV2 and TRBJ1-4): EPEVTQTPSHQVTQMGQEVILRCVPISNHLYFYWYRQILGQKVEFLVSFYNNEISEKSEIFDDQFSVERPDGSNFTLKIRSTKLEDSAMYFCASNAGTGGREKLFFGSGTQLSVL.

CDR3: CASSVDPSGLVTDTQYF. The CDR3 DNA follows: TGTGCCAGCAGCGTAGACCCTAGCGGCTTAGTCACAGATACGCAGTATTTT. The chain is built from TRBV9 and TRBJ2-3, with 7 bases identical to TRBD2. The trim removed 0 bases at V and 2 bases at J, leaving 9 bases unmatched. CDR1 SGDLS and CDR2 YYNGEE come from the germline V gene. The CDR3 totals 17 residues.

V gene TRBV9 combines with J gene TRBJ1-5, with D unresolved. The CDR3 covers 15 residues. V lost 0 bases and J lost 4, with 11 bases in between. Germline CDR1 and CDR2: SGDLS and YYNGEE. The CDR3 bases are TGTGCCAGCAGCGTAGGTTTGACGGAGAATCAGCCCCAGCATTTT. Amino acids: CASSVGLTENQPQHF.

The chain joins TRBV12-5 to TRBJ2-7; 14 bases agree with TRBD2. The germline V gene has CDR1 LGHNT and CDR2 FRNRAP. V was pared by 3 bases and J by 7 bases, with 11 bases of the junction left unmatched. The CDR3 spans 17 residues. The CDR3 DNA follows: TGTGCTAGTGGTTTTATCGGGGGACTAGCGGGAGCGGGAGAGCAGTACGTC. Translated, it gives CASGFIGGLAGAGEQYV.